Each of the 6 T cell receptor beta chains below was sequenced from the same sample in a study of neurological immune-mediated disorders. One entry per CDR3 protein results from TCRdb running MiXCR on the 5' RACE reads. The data contain 55,000 to 60,000 distinct CDR3 sequences, under 4.5% of them singletons. Sequencing was done on a sample of PBMCs. The receptors originated from a woman between 25 and 40 years old with multiple sclerosis.

This clonotype was seen many times. The chain couples TRBV6-6 to TRBJ2-3, with 7 bases that match TRBD2. The CDR3 extends over 15 amino acids. Germline assignment: CDR1 MNHNY and CDR2 SVGAGI (reference sequence). V dropped 1 base and J dropped 1; count of bases not matched to a gene: 2. The CDR3 loop is CASSYFGGGTDTQYF. The CDR3 coding sequence is TGTGCCAGCAGTTACTTTGGGGGGGGCACAGATACGCAGTATTTT.

This clonotype was recorded many times. V and J are TRBV3-1 and TRBJ2-3, with TRBD2 matching 8 bases. Germline CDR1 LGHDT, CDR2 YNNKEL (reference sequence). The junction had 7 bases not matched to a gene; V was cut back by 2 bases and J by 6 bases. The CDR3 contains 15 residues. CDR3 DNA sequence: TGTGCCAGCAGCCAACGGCGGGGGGTTTGGGATACGCAGTATTTT. Amino acids: CASSQRRGVWDTQYF.

The V and J genes are TRBV3-1 and TRBJ2-1; 7 bases map to TRBD2. Germline V gene lookup returns CDR1 LGHDT and CDR2 YNNKEL (reference sequence). The CDR3 has 18 amino acids. The ends lost 1 base at V and 1 base at J; junction bases unmatched: 10. The CDR3 reads CASSQGGAGDLSYNEQFF. CDR3 DNA: TGTGCCAGCAGCCAAGGAGGCGCGGGGGATTTGTCCTACAATGAGCAGTTCTTC.

V and J are TRBV5-5 and TRBJ2-3; TRBD2 agrees at 7 bases. CDR1 and CDR2 (germline): SGHKS, YYEKEE (reference sequence). V lost 0 bases, J lost 4 bases, and 5 bases stayed unmatched. This CDR3 is 15 amino acids long. CDR3 residues: CASSLGGGSADTQYF. The CDR3 bases are TGTGCCAGCAGCTTGGGAGGCGGGAGCGCAGATACGCAGTATTTT.

Ten or more counts support this clonotype. Written as DNA, the CDR3 is TGCGCCAGCAGCTTGGCGGTGGGACGGCGGAATTCACCCCTCCACTTT. Amino acid sequence: CASSLAVGRRNSPLHF. The chain links TRBV5-1 to TRBJ1-6; possible D gene TRBD1, 5 bases. CDR3 length: 16 amino acids. V was trimmed by 0 bases and J by 7 bases, leaving 14 bases between them. CDR1 is SGHRS, CDR2 YFSETQ, per germline.

CDR3 sequence reads: CSAARQGAIEEQYF. DNA for the CDR3: TGCAGTGCTGCACGACAGGGGGCAATCGAAGAGCAGTACTTC. The chain links TRBV20-1 to TRBJ2-7; TRBD1 aligns across 10 bases. J was trimmed by 7 bases and V by 5 bases; bases with no gene match: 11. From germline, CDR1 is DFQATT and CDR2 SNEGSKA (reference sequence). The CDR3 totals 14 residues.